These 30 T cell receptor beta chains originate from one sample sequenced in a study of blood T cell repertoires in COVID-19. Produced via immunoSEQ multiplex PCR; TCRdb's table is partial and in-frame only. The sample has about 360,000 clones, around 87% seen once; the top ten hold approximately 1.2%. Input material: PBMCs or T cells enriched from blood (not recorded which). These receptors all stem from a man aged 25-45 years who had recovered from COVID-19.

This clone was seen more than once but under ten times. V is TRBV7-8 and J is TRBJ1-5, with 7 bases fitting TRBD1. The CDR3 is 16 amino acids. V shed 4 bases and J 1 base; nucleotides not matched to a gene: 7. The germline CDR1 and CDR2 sequences are SGHVS and FQNEAQ. CDR3 coding DNA: TGTGCCAGCAGCTCAAAGACAGGGACGAGCAATCAGCCCCAGCATTTT. Its translation: CASSSKTGTSNQPQHF.

The chain couples TRBV5-1 to TRBJ1-1, with D maybe TRBD1 (6 bases). Between the trimmed V and J ends, which lost 0 bases and 2 bases, there was a span of 11 bases. The CDR3 runs to 15 residues. CDR1 is SGHRS and CDR2 is YFSETQ in the germline V gene. The CDR3 coding sequence is TGCGCCAGCAGCTTGGAGGGGACACTTAACACTGAAGCTTTCTTT. Translating gives CASSLEGTLNTEAFF.

The CDR3 region has the DNA TGTGCCAGCAGGGGCGGACTAGCGGGGGGTATGTACGAGCAGTACTTC. Its protein is CASRGGLAGGMYEQYF. This chain links TRBV6-6 with TRBJ2-7; 14 positions agree with TRBD2. Germline V lookup: CDR1 MNHNY, CDR2 SVGAGI (reference sequence). This CDR3 contains 16 residues. Trimming took 6 bases from V and 4 from J; bases not matched to a gene: 8.

J is TRBJ2-7 and V is TRBV5-6, with TRBD1 identical over 7 bases. CDR1 and CDR2 from the germline V gene are SGHDT and YYEEEE. The V gene end was trimmed by 4 bases and the J gene end by 1 base; junction bases not matched to a gene: 8. The CDR3 is made up of 15 amino acids. In nucleotides, the CDR3 is TGTGCCAGCAGCACCACCGGGACAGCGTCCTACGAGCAGTACTTC. This sequence encodes CASSTTGTASYEQYF. The full variable domain, rest sourced from reference TRBV5-6 and TRBJ2-7, is DAGVTQSPTHLIKTRGQQVTLRCSPKSGHDTVSWYQQALGQGPQFIFQYYEEEERQRGNFPDRFSGHQFPNYSSELNVNALLLGDSALYLCASSTTGTASYEQYFGPGTRLTVT.

The V gene is TRBV5-1, the J gene TRBJ2-1; D not certain. Germline loops: CDR1 SGHRS, CDR2 YFSETQ. V was cut by 0 bases and J by 2 bases, with 6 bases left in between. This CDR3 has 14 residues. The CDR3 nucleotides are TGCGCCAGCAGCTTGGGTCCTACCTACAATGAGCAGTTCTTC. It codes for CASSLGPTYNEQFF.

The CDR3 coding sequence is TGCGCCAGCAGCCAACGGGATCAGGGGGCGGGTATTAATGAAAAACTGTTTTTT. This gives the protein CASSQRDQGAGINEKLFF. V gene TRBV4-3 combines with J gene TRBJ1-4; TRBD1 aligns across 8 bases. CDR3 size: 18 residues. CDR1 is LGHNA and CDR2 is YSLEER in the germline V gene. The trim removed 2 bases at V and 4 bases at J, leaving 12 bases unmatched.

V and J are TRBV6-5 and TRBJ1-1, with D uncertain. Germline V gene sequence: CDR1 MNHEY, CDR2 SVGAGI. With 4 bases removed from V and 9 bases from J, the gap between germline ends came to 12 bases. The CDR3 contains 12 residues. CDR3 DNA: TGTGCCAGCAGTTCGGTGGGCAGGAAAGCTTTCTTT. This gives the protein CASSSVGRKAFF.

V usage is TRBV20-1 and J usage is TRBJ1-6; tentative D call: TRBD1 (6 bases). CDR3 length: 12 amino acids. Trimming cost V 3 bases and J 10 bases, with 10 bases left between them. Germline V lookup: CDR1 DFQATT, CDR2 SNEGSKA (reference sequence). The CDR3 coding sequence is TGCAGTGCTAGTAGGCAGGGGTCACCCCTCCACTTT. Its protein product is CSASRQGSPLHF.

The chain has TRBV11-2 and TRBJ2-1, with D perhaps matching TRBD1 (5 bases). This CDR3 region has 15 residues. The V and J ends lost 3 bases and 4 bases respectively, with 13 bases between them. Germline-derived CDR1 and CDR2 are SGHAT and FQNNGV. This chain's CDR3 is CASSFLKDNYNEQFF. The CDR3 coding sequence is TGTGCCAGCAGCTTTTTGAAGGACAATTACAATGAGCAGTTCTTC.

The chain combines TRBV7-9 with TRBJ2-3; D possibly corresponds to TRBD1 (5 bases). The CDR3 extends over 16 amino acids. From germline, CDR1 is SEHNR and CDR2 FQNEAQ (reference sequence). Deletions cut 4 bases from V and 0 bases from J, with 14 bases between. Written as DNA, the CDR3 is TGTGCCAGCAGCTCCGAGGACAACAGAAGCACAGATACGCAGTATTTT. Residues: CASSSEDNRSTDTQYF.

V and J are TRBV15 and TRBJ1-1; D is unresolved. The CDR3 covers 14 residues. The V gene's germline CDR1 is LNHNV and CDR2 YYDKDF (reference sequence). Deletions cut 0 bases from V and 5 bases from J, with 10 bases between. DNA for the CDR3: TGTGCCACCAGCAGAGATCAGTGGTTGACTGAAGCTTTCTTT. It encodes CATSRDQWLTEAFF.

The chain links TRBV3-1 (or the pseudogene TRBV3-2) to TRBJ1-2, with no clear D. With 3 bases removed from V and 2 bases from J, the gap between germline ends came to 7 bases. Germline CDR1 reads LGHDT; CDR2 reads YNNKEL (reference sequence). The CDR3 is 13 residues long. CDR3 sequence: CASSQGKNYGYTF. The CDR3 DNA sequence: TGTGCCAGCAGCCAGGGCAAAAACTATGGCTACACCTTC.

The V gene is TRBV19, the J gene TRBJ2-3; tentatively, D is TRBD2 (5 bases). CDR1 is LNHDA and CDR2 is SQIVND in the germline V gene (reference sequence). Trimming left V 4 bases short and J 0 bases short, with 8 bases between. The CDR3 covers 14 residues. The CDR3 DNA sequence: TGTGCCAGTAGTACTATAGCGAGCACAGATACGCAGTATTTT. It is translated as CASSTIASTDTQYF.

V gene TRBV5-1 combines with J gene TRBJ1-1; 11 bases are a match to TRBD1. The CDR3 covers 15 residues. Germline lookup yields CDR1 SGHRS and CDR2 YFSETQ. The J segment lost 4 bases and the V segment lost 0 bases, leaving 2 bases of the junction unmatched. The CDR3 DNA is TGCGCCAGCAGCTTGGATGGGACAGGGGGCACTGAAGCTTTCTTT. It yields the protein CASSLDGTGGTEAFF.

This sequence joins TRBV6-5 and TRBJ2-1; perhaps TRBD1 as D (6 bases). The CDR3 contains 13 residues. CDR1 and CDR2 (germline): MNHEY, SVGAGI. Trimming took off 5 bases at V and 7 bases at J, with 12 bases between the two ends. CDR3: CASSKTQGNEQFF. The CDR3, as DNA: TGTGCCAGCAGTAAGACTCAGGGGAATGAGCAGTTCTTC.

This CDR3 reads CASSPGKNPVKLFF. CDR3 nucleotide sequence: TGTGCCAGCAGCCCCGGGAAGAACCCTGTAAAACTGTTTTTT. V gene TRBV7-6 combines with J gene TRBJ1-4; D gene uncertain. Trimming pared 5 bases from V and 10 bases from J, leaving 17 bases between. The germline V gene encodes CDR1 SGHVS and CDR2 FNYEAQ. The CDR3 contains 14 residues.

This clone was recorded a few times. J is TRBJ1-2 and V is TRBV12-3 or TRBV12-4; unclear D gene. The CDR3 is 13 amino acids. V was cut by 7 bases and J by 4 bases, with 13 bases left in between. CDR3 nucleotide sequence: TGTGCCAGCACCCTAGTCCTAAGCTATGGCTACACCTTC. Its protein product is CASTLVLSYGYTF.

The chain couples TRBV5-1 to TRBJ1-3; a weak D match, TRBD1 (6 bases). The CDR3 has 16 amino acids. Looked up from germline, CDR1 is SGHRS and CDR2 is YFSETQ. Trimming shortened V by 4 bases and J by 0 bases, and 14 bases separated the two germline ends. The CDR3, as DNA: TGCGCCAGCAGCGTTGGACAGACCTACTCTGGAAACACCATATATTTT. Protein sequence: CASSVGQTYSGNTIYF.

This clone was counted between two and nine times. V gene TRBV5-4 combines with J gene TRBJ1-2; D is perhaps TRBD1 (6 bases). The CDR3 runs to 13 residues. The germline V and J ends were trimmed by 4 bases and 4 bases, with 11 bases remaining between them. The germline gives CDR1 SGHNT, CDR2 YYREEE (reference sequence). CDR3 sequence: CASSPGTLYGYTF. In DNA form, the CDR3 reads TGTGCCAGCAGCCCTGGGACACTCTATGGCTACACCTTC. The variable domain in full, with the rest retrieved from reference TRBV5-4 and TRBJ1-2, is ETGVTQSPTHLIKTRGQQVTLRCSSQSGHNTVSWYQQALGQGPQFIFQYYREEENGRGNFPPRFSGLQFPNYSSELNVNALELDDSALYLCASSPGTLYGYTFGSGTRLTVV.

As DNA, the CDR3 is TGCGCCAGCAGCCAGATGACAGGCCCTGAAGAAAAACTGTTTTTT. It specifies CASSQMTGPEEKLFF. The V and J genes are TRBV4-1 and TRBJ1-4; weak D call: TRBD1 (6 bases). Germline V lookup: CDR1 MGHRA, CDR2 YSYEKL. Deletions cut 3 bases from V and 8 bases from J, with 16 bases between. CDR3 length: 15 residues.

In nucleotides, the CDR3 is TGTGCCAGCACAGGGGTCTATGGCTACACCTTC. It is translated as CASTGVYGYTF. The chain combines TRBV5-5 with TRBJ1-2, with D possibly TRBD1 on 6 matching bases. Germline V gene sequence: CDR1 SGHKS, CDR2 YYEKEE (reference sequence). The CDR3 extends over 11 amino acids. Trimming removed 6 bases at V and 4 bases at J, with 7 bases between.

The chain is built from TRBV5-4 and TRBJ1-1; TRBD1 aligns across 11 bases. The germline CDR1 and CDR2 sequences are SGHNT and YYREEE (reference sequence). The CDR3 loop spans 14 amino acids. Losses at the gene ends were 4 bases for V and 4 bases for J; bases not matched to a gene: 3. The CDR3 protein is CASSPGTGGTEAFF. The CDR3 DNA sequence: TGTGCCAGCAGCCCGGGGACAGGGGGCACTGAAGCTTTCTTT.

The rearrangement uses TRBV7-9 and TRBJ1-2; D gene ambiguous. CDR3 length equals 12 residues. Between the trimmed V and J ends, which lost 7 bases and 6 bases, there was a span of 12 bases. From germline, CDR1 is SEHNR and CDR2 FQNEAQ (reference sequence). This CDR3 reads CASTGIADGYTF. In nucleotides, the CDR3 is TGTGCCAGCACCGGAATCGCGGATGGCTACACCTTC.

This chain's CDR3 is CASSLYVRAGTDTQYF. The CDR3, as DNA: TGTGCCAGCAGCTTATACGTCAGGGCTGGCACAGATACGCAGTATTTT. The chain has TRBV11-2 and TRBJ2-3, with a tentative D call TRBD1 (5 bases). This CDR3 is 16 amino acids long. Trimming stripped 2 bases from V and 1 base from J, with 13 bases between. CDR1 and CDR2 from the germline V gene are SGHAT and FQNNGV.

The rearrangement links TRBV21-1 to TRBJ1-5. TRBV21-1 represents a pseudogene. This CDR3 is 14 amino acids long. The CDR3 DNA sequence: TGTGCCAGCAGCATGCCGGAGAGCAATCAGCCCCAGCATTTT. This translates into CASSMPESNQPQHF.

The chain recombines TRBV6-1 with TRBJ2-7; tentatively, D is TRBD1 (7 bases). CDR3 length: 14 residues. CDR1 is MNHNS and CDR2 is SASEGT in the germline V gene. The ends were cut back, 1 base at V and 7 bases at J, with 14 bases in the middle. This CDR3 reads CASSEGGRGREQYF. CDR3 bases: TGTGCCAGCAGTGAAGGGGGCAGGGGGAGGGAGCAGTACTTC.

The chain combines TRBV7-6 with TRBJ2-2, with 11 bases lining up with TRBD1. The CDR3 extends over 16 amino acids. Germline V lookup: CDR1 SGHVS, CDR2 FNYEAQ. Germline trimming cut 5 bases from V and 7 bases from J; bases unmatched to any gene: 9. The CDR3 spells CASSNGQGARGGELFF. The CDR3 DNA follows: TGTGCCAGCAGCAATGGACAGGGGGCGCGGGGCGGGGAGCTGTTTTTT.

In this sample, this clone turned up a few times. The DNA for the CDR3 is TGTGCCAGCAGCCCAACCGACAGGGATGATGGGTATGGCTACACCTTC. This translates into CASSPTDRDDGYGYTF. This chain joins TRBV7-9 and TRBJ1-2, with 7 bases fitting TRBD1. V shed 5 bases, J shed 5 bases, and the junction held 14 bases outside the gene matches. CDR1 is SEHNR, CDR2 FQNEAQ, per germline (reference sequence). The CDR3 runs 16 residues.

V and J are TRBV6-1 and TRBJ1-1; D possibly corresponds to TRBD1 (6 bases). This CDR3 region has 13 residues. Per the germline V gene, CDR1 is MNHNS and CDR2 is SASEGT. The ends were cut back, 7 bases at V and 3 bases at J, with 12 bases in the middle. CDR3 sequence (DNA): TGTGCCAGCACCCCGAGACAGGACACTGAAGCTTTCTTT. Protein product: CASTPRQDTEAFF.

The chain couples TRBV18 to TRBJ1-5; D is unresolved. The CDR3 runs to 13 residues. The V end lost 4 bases, the J end lost 4 bases, and 8 bases lay between the germline ends. Germline-derived CDR1 and CDR2 are KGHSH and LQKENI. CDR3 in DNA: TGTGCCAGCTCACTACAGCGGAATCAGCCCCAGCATTTT. Residues: CASSLQRNQPQHF.